The source of this T cell receptor (beta chain) is a study of neurological immune-mediated disorders. The study, taken as a whole, reports: The greatest degree of TCR clonal expansion was observed in HTLV-1-associated myelopathy, with the lowest in multiple sclerosis, below that of healthy controls.

For this clonotype: The antigen is unknown.

Germline V gene data show CDR1 as SGHRS and CDR2 as YFSETQ. This CDR3 has 13 residues. The ends were cut back, 0 bases at V and 7 bases at J, with 8 bases in the middle. The sorted libraries involved the use of about 910,000 CD4+ or CD8+ T cells. The authors produced cDNA by 5'RACE using 10-nucleotide random UMIs. From 15-18 subjects, each sequencing run yielded over 180 million TCR-beta sequences. TCRdb processed the 5' RACE reads anew with MiXCR; each CDR3 protein has one entry. The table lists approximately 15,000 distinct CDR3 sequences, 13% of them singletons, with 41% in the top ten. This receptor was identified in a female donor with HTLV-1-associated myelopathy (HAM/TSP). Sequencing used CD8+ T cells from blood. The chain employs TRBV5-1 and TRBJ2-1, with D perhaps matching TRBD2 (5 bases). CDR3 DNA: TGCGCCAGCAGCTTGGATCGGGGAAATGAGCAGTTCTTC. Encoded protein: CASSLDRGNEQFF.